Shown below are 24 T cell receptor beta chains from a single sample sequenced in a study of blood T cells in healthy people across ages (dated by TCRdb to between 2014 and 2017). Library prep was done by 5' RACE. Sequencer: Illumina HiSeq 2500. A second PCR of roughly 7 to 11 cycles was performed with a sample-barcoded 5' primer and a J-beta primer mix. TCRdb reprocessed the public reads (quality trimming at Q25 with fastp, clone calling with MiXCR) and kept in-frame beta chains. Under each unique CDR3 protein, matching rows form one entry showing the most common genes and DNA. Here the sample has approximately 1,100,000 distinct CDR3 sequences; more than 40% occur a single time. In total, the top ten clones hold approximately 20% of the sample. Sequencing was performed on blood. These receptors were obtained from a woman aged 55-70 years in good health.

In regard to this clonotype: A read error is possible here, since a much larger clone lies one base away. The V and J genes are TRBV29-1 and TRBJ2-5; the match to TRBD2 covers 9 bases. The CDR3 totals 13 residues. The trim removed 1 base at V and 4 bases at J, leaving 1 base unmatched. Per germline, CDR1 SQVTM and CDR2 ANQGSEA. CDR3 loop: CSVEVTSGETQYF. For the CDR3, the DNA is TGCAGCGTTGAAGTGACTAGCGGAGAGACCCAGTACTTC. Together with reference TRBV29-1 and TRBJ2-5, the CDR3 gives the full variable domain: SAVISQKPSRDICQRGTSLTIQCQVDSQVTMMFWYRQQPGQSLTLIATANQGSEATYESGFVIDKFPISRPNLTFSTLTVSNMSPEDSSIYLCSVEVTSGETQYFGPGTRLLVL.

V gene TRBV28 combines with J gene TRBJ1-1, with D hard to call. This CDR3 is built from 12 residues. The germline gives CDR1 MDHEN, CDR2 SYDVKM. Trimming removed 7 bases at V and 4 bases at J, with 10 bases between. CDR3: CASTSVGTEAFF. The CDR3 DNA is TGTGCCAGCACCTCCGTGGGCACTGAAGCTTTCTTT.

As for this clonotype: At one of its ends the junction is not consistent with the germline gene, which may arise from a read error. The rearrangement links TRBV30 to TRBJ1-2; tentatively, D is TRBD1 (5 bases). CDR1 and CDR2 (germline): GTSNPN, SVGIG (reference sequence). The length of the CDR3 is 14 residues. The CDR3 is CARSVRAGNYGYTF. CDR3 nucleotides: TGTGCCCGGAGTGTACGAGCAGGGAACTATGGCTACACCTTC.

The chain combines TRBV3-1 with TRBJ1-2; tentatively, D is TRBD1 (6 bases). V lost 1 base to trimming and J lost 4 bases, with 10 bases between them. Germline lookup yields CDR1 LGHDT and CDR2 YNNKEL (reference sequence). The CDR3 contains 14 residues. The CDR3 DNA sequence: TGTGCCAGCAGCCAAGGGACAGTCTGCTATGGCTACACCTTC. Its protein is CASSQGTVCYGYTF.

This chain links TRBV20-1 with TRBJ2-3; a weak D match, TRBD1 (6 bases). Germline assignment: CDR1 DFQATT and CDR2 SNEGSKA (reference sequence). V was clipped by 7 bases and J by 6 bases, with 17 bases between them. This CDR3 has 13 residues. The CDR3 nucleotides read TGCAGTGTCCCGGGACACAGGTTGGATACGCAGTATTTT. Residues: CSVPGHRLDTQYF.

This chain uses TRBV12-3 or TRBV12-4 with TRBJ2-7; D may be TRBD2 (6 bases). This CDR3 region has 15 residues. Between the trimmed V and J ends, which lost 5 bases and 2 bases, there was a span of 16 bases. In DNA form, the CDR3 reads TGTGCCAGCAGTGTCCGACCCCCGGGGGCCTACGAGCAGTACTTC. It translates to CASSVRPPGAYEQYF.

This clonotype showed up just once. The chain is built from TRBV5-1 and TRBJ2-1, with 8 bases that match TRBD2. CDR1 and CDR2 from the germline V gene are SGHRS and YFSETQ. The ends lost 1 base at V and 8 bases at J; junction bases unmatched: 5. This CDR3 is built from 14 residues. CDR3 residues: CASSLLSGTYEQFF. The CDR3 DNA reads as TGCGCCAGCAGCTTGCTTAGCGGGACATATGAGCAGTTCTTC.

The chain has TRBV20-1 and TRBJ2-5; 10 bases agree with TRBD2. Germline assignment: CDR1 DFQATT and CDR2 SNEGSKA (reference sequence). V was clipped by 5 bases and J by 6 bases; unmatched bases: 12. This CDR3 is built from 15 residues. The chain's CDR3 is CSAAAGGPMLKTQYF. The CDR3 bases are TGCAGTGCTGCAGCGGGAGGGCCGATGTTAAAGACCCAGTACTTC.

The CDR3 loop is CASSQETSGRPPLQNEQFF. In DNA form, the CDR3 reads TGCGCCAGCAGCCAAGAAACTAGCGGGAGACCACCCCTGCAAAATGAGCAGTTCTTC. The chain carries TRBV4-1 and TRBJ2-1, with 11 bases identical to TRBD2. CDR3 length equals 19 residues. Unmatched junction bases numbered 14, after V lost 0 bases and J lost 7 bases. In germline, CDR1 is MGHRA, CDR2 YSYEKL.

A few counts support this clonotype. This chain uses TRBV4-2 with TRBJ2-1; D assignment may be TRBD1 or TRBD2 (5 bases each). Germline loops: CDR1 LGHNA, CDR2 YNFKEQ. V lost 0 bases and J 8 bases, leaving 8 bases between the germline ends. The CDR3 runs 13 residues. This CDR3 reads CASSQDWGHEQFF. CDR3 nucleotide sequence: TGTGCCAGCAGCCAAGATTGGGGACATGAGCAGTTCTTC.

The chain joins TRBV2 to TRBJ2-3; D remains unclear. The germline V gene has CDR1 SNHLY and CDR2 FYNNEI. V lost 9 bases and J 0 bases, leaving 16 bases between the germline ends. This CDR3 is 15 amino acids long. The CDR3: CASATADLSTDTQYF. CDR3 in DNA: TGTGCCAGTGCAACGGCGGACCTGAGCACAGATACGCAGTATTTT.

In the case of this clonotype: A much larger clone lies one base from this, so it may be a read error. V usage is TRBV10-3 and J usage is TRBJ2-7; D ambiguous. Trimming removed 4 bases at V and 7 bases at J, with 14 bases between. The CDR3 runs 13 residues. CDR1 and CDR2 from the germline V gene are ENHRY and SYGVKD. The CDR3 region is CAISVDGTREQYF. CDR3 nucleotide sequence: TGTGCCATCAGTGTGGACGGTACCCGAGAGCAGTACTTC.

The sample holds a few counts of this clonotype. This sequence joins TRBV3-1 and TRBJ1-2; tentative D call: TRBD1 (6 bases). Germline V gene lookup returns CDR1 LGHDT and CDR2 YNNKEL (reference sequence). Trimming removed 6 bases from V and 8 bases from J, with 16 bases in between. The CDR3 has 13 residues. The CDR3 here is CASSAAGARGYTF. DNA for the CDR3: TGTGCCAGCAGTGCCGCGGGGGCGCGGGGCTACACCTTC.

The chain links TRBV6-5 to TRBJ2-1; a weak D match, TRBD2 (5 bases). The length of the CDR3 is 15 residues. In germline, CDR1 is MNHEY, CDR2 SVGAGI. V shed 5 bases and J shed 2 bases, with 13 bases lying between them. CDR3 sequence: CASSSISGAYNEQFF. For the CDR3, the DNA is TGTGCCAGCAGTAGCATAAGCGGCGCCTACAATGAGCAGTTCTTC.

The rearrangement uses TRBV9 and TRBJ2-1; 7 bases are shared with TRBD2. Trimming took 3 bases from V and 2 from J; bases not matched to a gene: 5. The germline V gene encodes CDR1 SGDLS and CDR2 YYNGEE. This CDR3 spans 15 amino acids. In nucleotides, the CDR3 is TGTGCCAGCAGCGCCCTAGCGGAACCCTACAATGAGCAGTTCTTC. This translates into CASSALAEPYNEQFF.

This chain links TRBV5-5 with TRBJ2-5, with 9 bases matching TRBD1. Per germline, CDR1 SGHKS and CDR2 YYEKEE (reference sequence). V gave up 4 bases and J gave up 6 bases; unmatched junction bases: 13. This CDR3 has 16 residues. CDR3 bases: TGTGCCAGCAGCGACCCGCGCCGGGACAGGGTGAAGACCCAGTACTTC. It translates to CASSDPRRDRVKTQYF.

This clonotype was counted at least ten times. The CDR3 DNA reads as TGTGCCAGCAGTGGAGATCTATTTGGTACGCAGTATTTT. This encodes CASSGDLFGTQYF. V and J are TRBV2 and TRBJ2-3; D not certain. The V end was cut by 4 bases, the J end by 8 bases, with 13 bases between. From germline, CDR1 is SNHLY and CDR2 FYNNEI. The CDR3 has 13 amino acids.

In this sample, this clonotype turned up many times. The chain couples TRBV20-1 to TRBJ2-5; D not resolved. The germline V gene has CDR1 DFQATT and CDR2 SNEGSKA (reference sequence). Between the trimmed V and J ends, which lost 4 bases and 2 bases, there was a span of 5 bases. The CDR3 is made up of 11 amino acids. The CDR3 here is CSAKTQETQYF. The CDR3 DNA follows: TGCAGTGCTAAGACTCAAGAGACCCAGTACTTC.

This clonotype was detected a few times. The gene calls are TRBV4-2 and TRBJ2-2; no clear D gene. Trimming left V 4 bases short and J 2 bases short, with 8 bases between. Germline V gives CDR1 LGHNA, CDR2 YNFKEQ. The CDR3 is 14 residues long. DNA for the CDR3: TGTGCCAGCAGCCGTGCAATTAACACCGGGGAGCTGTTTTTT. Translation: CASSRAINTGELFF.

The V gene is TRBV7-2, the J gene TRBJ2-1, with TRBD2 identical over 7 bases. The J call may not be correct, given that the DNA end is closer to TRBJ2-7. CDR1 SGHTA and CDR2 FQGNSA come from the germline V gene. The CDR3 sequence is 16 residues long. CDR3 loop: CASSLVSSGSYNEQYF. CDR3 in DNA: TGTGCCAGCAGCTTAGTGTCTAGCGGCTCCTACAATGAGCAGTACTTC.

A remark on this clonotype: Without the conserved terminal phenylalanine or tryptophan, this CDR3 likely stems from a read error. The chain carries TRBV30 and TRBJ2-5, with TRBD2 identical over 7 bases. The length of the CDR3 is 14 residues. Looked up from germline, CDR1 is GTSNPN and CDR2 is SVGIG (reference sequence). With V trimmed by 0 bases and J by 1 base, 2 bases remained unmatched. The CDR3 reads CAWSVWGGQETQYY. The CDR3 nucleotides read TGTGCCTGGAGTGTATGGGGGGGCCAAGAGACCCAGTACTAC.

This clonotype was detected a few times. Here the CDR3 reads CAWRYSNNEQFF. The CDR3 DNA reads TGTGCCTGGAGGTACAGCAACAATGAGCAGTTCTTC. This sequence joins TRBV30 and TRBJ2-1; D remains ambiguous. The V gene lost 3 bases and the J gene lost 5 bases, with 8 bases spanning the gap. CDR1 is GTSNPN, CDR2 SVGIG, per germline (reference sequence). The CDR3 is made up of 12 amino acids.

In its sample, this clonotype was seen a few times. CDR3 protein: CASRLGTGLYEQYF. The CDR3 DNA reads as TGTGCCAGCAGACTAGGGACAGGGCTCTACGAGCAGTACTTC. The chain couples TRBV6-5 to TRBJ2-7; 9 nucleotides line up with TRBD1. The CDR3 is 14 residues long. Germline assignment: CDR1 MNHEY and CDR2 SVGAGI. The J segment lost 3 bases and the V segment lost 6 bases, leaving 6 bases of the junction unmatched.

The genes are TRBV7-2 and TRBJ2-2; 8 nucleotides line up with TRBD1. The J segment lost 6 bases and the V segment lost 7 bases, leaving 10 bases of the junction unmatched. Germline V CDR1 and CDR2: SGHTA, FQGNSA. The CDR3 loop spans 15 amino acids. CDR3 in amino acids: CASTTRDRQAGELFF. DNA for the CDR3: TGTGCCAGCACCACGCGGGACAGGCAAGCCGGGGAGCTGTTTTTT.